The 2 T cell receptor beta chains below all came from one sample that was sequenced in a study of cytotoxic CD8 clonotypes in ibrutinib-treated CLL (dated by TCRdb to about 2021). Interpreted using the paper, the time point label stands for: progressive disease on ibrutinib. Receptor libraries were prepared by the immunoSEQ multiplex PCR assay. TCRdb took over this immuneACCESS table, retaining in-frame rearrangements with V and J assigned. Such tables are incomplete; in checked studies, under half of the missing clones stem from an unresolved V gene, and the remainder is unexplained. The sample includes approximately 25,000 clones, with approximately 67% observed a single time. Together, the top ten hold roughly half of the sample. Sequencing was performed on PBMCs, taken at disease progression, from a patient treated with ibrutinib. All receptors derive from a human donor with chronic lymphocytic leukemia.

In this sample, this clone turned up a few times. The rearrangement links TRBV18 to TRBJ1-6; D possibly corresponds to TRBD1 (6 bases). V was shortened by 6 bases and J by 7 bases, with 13 bases between the two germline ends. Germline CDR1 KGHSH, CDR2 LQKENI. The length of the CDR3 is 14 residues. CDR3 amino acids: CASSAGGGNSPLHF. For the CDR3, the DNA is TGTGCCAGCTCCGCGGGGGGGGGCAATTCACCCCTCCACTTT.

This chain links TRBV10-3 with TRBJ2-3; TRBD2 matches 14 bases. Germline CDR1 and CDR2: ENHRY and SYGVKD. The length of the CDR3 is 21 residues. Germline trimming cut 6 bases from V and 2 bases from J; bases unmatched to any gene: 19. The CDR3 region is CAISDQTGTSGGAPHTDTQYF. CDR3 nucleotide sequence: TGTGCCATCAGCGACCAGACCGGGACTAGCGGGGGCGCCCCCCACACAGATACGCAGTATTTT.